This TCR beta chain was sequenced in a study of T cell repertoires and HLA-DP antigens. Study-level information: Transduced HeLa cells presented HLA-DP to CD4+ T cells.

A word on this clone: Its matching antigen is unknown.

The ends lost 3 bases at V and 1 base at J; junction bases unmatched: 2. The CDR3 is 15 residues long. Germline CDR1 GTSNPN, CDR2 SVGIG (reference sequence). The protocol was immunoSEQ multiplex PCR, while the TCRdb copy is restricted to in-frame clones and leaves out a portion. The data show approximately 73,000 clones, 80% seen once. The TCR was taken from a man between 60 and 75 years old in good health and CMV-seronegative. Specimen: CD4+ T cells from PBMCs. The rearrangement joins TRBV30 to TRBJ2-3; 12 nucleotides line up with TRBD2. The CDR3 coding sequence is TGTGCCTGGAGCCGGACTAGCGGGGGCACAGATACGCAGTATTTT. Its protein is CAWSRTSGGTDTQYF.